Included here is one T cell receptor beta chain sequence, with context. Profiled with immunoSEQ multiplex PCR; TCRdb holds only in-frame clones, not every one. The sample lists around 300,000 clones, roughly 90% occurring once. Participants were aged about 18 to 95 years, lived in some 23 US areas, and enrolled virtually. This entry is derived from a study of blood T cell repertoires in COVID-19. Sequencing was performed on PBMCs or T cells enriched from blood (not recorded which). The TCR was taken from an older woman who had recovered from COVID-19.

The CDR3 DNA follows: TGCGCCAGCAGCGCACAGGGCCTCCCCACTGGAAACACCATATATTTT. Translated: CASSAQGLPTGNTIYF. The chain uses TRBV5-1 and TRBJ1-3; tentatively, D is TRBD1 (6 bases). Deletions cut 4 bases from V and 2 bases from J, with 16 bases between. Germline V gene lookup returns CDR1 SGHRS and CDR2 YFSETQ. The CDR3 runs to 16 residues.